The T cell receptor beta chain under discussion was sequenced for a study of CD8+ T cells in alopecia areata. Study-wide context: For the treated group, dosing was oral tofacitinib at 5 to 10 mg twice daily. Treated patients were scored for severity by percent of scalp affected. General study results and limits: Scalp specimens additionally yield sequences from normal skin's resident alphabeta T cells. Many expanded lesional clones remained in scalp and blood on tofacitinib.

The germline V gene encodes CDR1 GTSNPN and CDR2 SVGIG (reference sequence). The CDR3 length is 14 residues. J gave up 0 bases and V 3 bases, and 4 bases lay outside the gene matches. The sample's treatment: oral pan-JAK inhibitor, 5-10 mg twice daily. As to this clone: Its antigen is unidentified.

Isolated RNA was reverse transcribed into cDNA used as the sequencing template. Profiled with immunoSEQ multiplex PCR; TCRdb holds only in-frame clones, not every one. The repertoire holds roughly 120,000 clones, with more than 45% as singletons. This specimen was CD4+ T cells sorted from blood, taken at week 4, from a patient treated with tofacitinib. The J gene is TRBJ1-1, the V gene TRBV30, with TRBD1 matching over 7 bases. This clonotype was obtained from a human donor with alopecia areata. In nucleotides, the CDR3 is TGTGCCTGGAGCGCCGGGACAGTGAACACTGAAGCTTTCTTT. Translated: CAWSAGTVNTEAFF. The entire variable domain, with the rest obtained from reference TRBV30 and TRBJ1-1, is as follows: SQTIHQWPATLVQPVGSPLSLECTVEGTSNPNLYWYRQAAGRGLQLLFYSVGIGQISSEVPQNLSASRPQDRQFILSSKKLLLSDSGFYLCAWSAGTVNTEAFFGQGTRLTVV.